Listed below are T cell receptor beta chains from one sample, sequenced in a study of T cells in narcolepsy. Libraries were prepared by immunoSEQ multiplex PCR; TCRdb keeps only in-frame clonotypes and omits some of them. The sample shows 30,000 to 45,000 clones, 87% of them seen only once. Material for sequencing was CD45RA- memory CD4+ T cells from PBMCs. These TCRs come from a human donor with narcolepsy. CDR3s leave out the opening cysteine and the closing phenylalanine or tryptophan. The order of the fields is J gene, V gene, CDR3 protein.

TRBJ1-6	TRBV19	ASSPTGGSALH
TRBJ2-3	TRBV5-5	ASSPLSENRDTQY
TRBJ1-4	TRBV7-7	ASSPGRGQGEKLF
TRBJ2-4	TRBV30	AWSVSRAKNIQY
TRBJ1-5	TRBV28	ASEDPGPAGSQH
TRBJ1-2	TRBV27	ASSLAGVGEDPHGYT
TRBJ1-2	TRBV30	AWSRTLVGGGYT
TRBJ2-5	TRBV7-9	ASSSSGSGETQY
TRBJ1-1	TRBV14	ASSQETGAIMNTEAF
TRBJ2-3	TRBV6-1	ASSGSITDTQY
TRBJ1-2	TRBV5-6	ASSSIGGGGYT
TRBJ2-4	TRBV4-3	ASSQGRRGRGVSVAKNIQY
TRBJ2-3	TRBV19	ASTAWGSGGTDTQY
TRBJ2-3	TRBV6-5	ASSLGALTDTQY
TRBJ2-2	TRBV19	ASVPPGLESGELF
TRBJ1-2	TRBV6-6	ASSYSNREVDGYT
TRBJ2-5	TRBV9	ASSLGLSPQETQY
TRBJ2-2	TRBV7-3	ASSAHINTGELF
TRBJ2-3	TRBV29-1	SVEDPGEQY
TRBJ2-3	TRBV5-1	ASSWTGDPRKADTQY
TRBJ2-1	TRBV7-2	ASSRSSHPPKNEQF
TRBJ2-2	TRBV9	ASSVSGSGRPSGELF
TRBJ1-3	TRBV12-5	ASGFSHGLGNTIY
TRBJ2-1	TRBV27	ASSPWLADNEQF
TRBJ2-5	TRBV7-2	ASSLSLAGRTLGTQY
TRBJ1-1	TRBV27	ASSLNRGGTEAF
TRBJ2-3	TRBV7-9	ASSSTGGKRTDTQY
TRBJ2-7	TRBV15	ATSRDGGWGIGEQY
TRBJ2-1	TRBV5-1	ASEAGDRYNEQF
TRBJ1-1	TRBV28	ASSYRGIGTTEAF
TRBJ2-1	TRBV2	ASRAGGLAGYGNEQF
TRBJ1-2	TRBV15	ATSRDRQAYGYT
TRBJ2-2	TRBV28	ASGHLPGQGTGELF
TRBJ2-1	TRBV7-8	ASSLAGGGAYNEQF
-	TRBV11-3	ASSLAGVDEQY
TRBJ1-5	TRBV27	ASSPGQLYSNQPQH
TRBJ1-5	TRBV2	ASTGDGNQPQH
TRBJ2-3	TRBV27	ASSRRGRGGRITDTQY
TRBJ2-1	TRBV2	ASSGFNEQF
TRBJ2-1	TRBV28	ASKGYSGDNEQF
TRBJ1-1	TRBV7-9	ASSLTGVEAEAF
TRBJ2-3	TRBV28	ASWGQGISADTQY
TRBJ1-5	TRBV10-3	AISELAGEQPQH
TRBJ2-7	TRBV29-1	SVVTSGPYEQY